The 9 T cell receptor beta chains below were found in one sample sequenced in a study of blood T cell repertoires in COVID-19. Assay used: immunoSEQ multiplex PCR; TCRdb lists only in-frame clones, some missing. The sample yields around 170,000 clones, approximately 87% seen once. Input material: peripheral blood. The source of these receptors is a woman in her 70s with acute or convalescent COVID-19.

The rearrangement links TRBV5-1 to TRBJ1-1, with D possibly TRBD1 on 6 matching bases. The V gene's germline CDR1 is SGHRS and CDR2 YFSETQ. The CDR3 contains 17 residues. Trimming pared 3 bases from V and 1 base from J, leaving 19 bases between. The CDR3 region has the DNA TGCGCCAGCAGCTCCACATCCGGGGGGCGAGGGAACACTGAAGCTTTCTTT. It yields the protein CASSSTSGGRGNTEAFF.

This clone has just a few counts. The chain carries TRBV6-5 and TRBJ2-2, with a possible D match to TRBD2 (5 bases). CDR1 and CDR2 from the germline V gene are MNHEY and SVGAGI. The CDR3 spans 15 residues. Trimming shortened V by 6 bases and J by 2 bases, and 13 bases separated the two germline ends. CDR3 sequence reads: CASRPPGRNTGELFF. The DNA of the CDR3 is TGTGCCAGCAGACCCCCGGGAAGAAACACCGGGGAGCTGTTTTTT.

The chain has TRBV7-2 and TRBJ2-5; the match to TRBD2 covers 7 bases. The V segment lost 0 bases and the J segment 0 bases; nucleotides outside the gene matches: 1. Germline values: CDR1 SGHTA, CDR2 FQGNSA. There are 15 residues in the CDR3. The CDR3 nucleotides are TGTGCCAGCAGCTTAGCGGGGGGGAACCAAGAGACCCAGTACTTC. Translated: CASSLAGGNQETQYF. Looking up the rest from reference TRBV7-2 and TRBJ2-5 gives the full variable domain: GAGVSQSPSNKVTEKGKDVELRCDPISGHTALYWYRQSLGQGLEFLIYFQGNSAPDKSGLPSDRFSAERTGGSVSTLTIQRTQQEDSAVYLCASSLAGGNQETQYFGPGTRLLVL.

The chain couples TRBV19 to TRBJ2-2; maybe TRBD1 (6 bases). The CDR3 length is 16 residues. The germline V gene has CDR1 LNHDA and CDR2 SQIVND (reference sequence). V was cut by 3 bases and J by 4 bases, with 15 bases left in between. The CDR3 sequence: CASSMRSGASTGELFF. The CDR3 DNA reads TGTGCCAGTAGTATGCGGTCAGGGGCCTCCACCGGGGAGCTGTTTTTT.

V usage is TRBV6-2 or TRBV6-3 and J usage is TRBJ1-5; a possible D gene is TRBD1 (5 bases). Trimming stripped 2 bases from V and 0 bases from J, with 17 bases between. This CDR3 is built from 18 residues. Germline lookup yields CDR1 MNHEY and CDR2 SVGEGT. The CDR3 nucleotides are TGTGCCAGCAGTTACCTTGAGACAGCAGAGAATAGCAATCAGCCCCAGCATTTT. Translating it yields CASSYLETAENSNQPQHF.

As to this clone: Other DNA sequences of this sample code for an identical CDR3. In DNA, the CDR3 is TGCGCCAGCAGCCAGGACAGGGGTGATACGCAGTATTTT. Amino acid sequence: CASSQDRGDTQYF. The chain couples TRBV4-3 to TRBJ2-3; the match to TRBD1 covers 9 bases. V lost 3 bases and J lost 6; bases outside the gene matches: 1. Germline V CDR1 and CDR2: LGHNA, YSLEER. The CDR3 sequence is 13 residues long.

This clone appeared a few times. The chain couples TRBV29-1 to TRBJ1-1, with D uncertain. Trimming took 4 bases from V and 0 from J, leaving 12 bases between them. Germline V gene sequence: CDR1 SQVTM, CDR2 ANQGSEA. CDR3 length equals 14 residues. The CDR3 DNA reads TGCAGCGTTGTCTGGTCCCTATTGAACACTGAAGCTTTCTTT. Its protein product is CSVVWSLLNTEAFF.

This chain connects TRBV9 to TRBJ2-7, with no clear D. Between the trimmed V and J ends, which lost 3 bases and 6 bases, there was a span of 10 bases. Germline V gives CDR1 SGDLS, CDR2 YYNGEE. The CDR3 is 12 amino acids. CDR3 sequence reads: CASSATPGEQYF. Here the CDR3 DNA reads TGTGCCAGCAGCGCGACCCCGGGCGAGCAGTACTTC.

The chain employs TRBV5-1 and TRBJ1-2, with D tentatively TRBD1 (5 bases). CDR1 and CDR2 from the germline V gene are SGHRS and YFSETQ. The CDR3 contains 14 residues. With 3 bases removed from V and 4 bases from J, the gap between germline ends came to 13 bases. The DNA of the CDR3 is TGCGCCAGCAGCTCCCCGGGGGTAAGCTATGGCTACACCTTC. Translating it yields CASSSPGVSYGYTF.